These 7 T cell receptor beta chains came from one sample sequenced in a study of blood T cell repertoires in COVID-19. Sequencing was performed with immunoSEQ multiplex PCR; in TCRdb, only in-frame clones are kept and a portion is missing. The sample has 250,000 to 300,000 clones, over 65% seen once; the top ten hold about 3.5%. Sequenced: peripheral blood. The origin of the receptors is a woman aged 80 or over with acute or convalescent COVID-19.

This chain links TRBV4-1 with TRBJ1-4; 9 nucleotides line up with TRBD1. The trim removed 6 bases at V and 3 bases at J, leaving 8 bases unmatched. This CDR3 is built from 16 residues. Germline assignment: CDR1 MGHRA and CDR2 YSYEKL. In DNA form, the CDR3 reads TGCGCCAGCAGTCGAACAGGGGGCCTTGCTAATGAAAAACTGTTTTTT. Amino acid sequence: CASSRTGGLANEKLFF.

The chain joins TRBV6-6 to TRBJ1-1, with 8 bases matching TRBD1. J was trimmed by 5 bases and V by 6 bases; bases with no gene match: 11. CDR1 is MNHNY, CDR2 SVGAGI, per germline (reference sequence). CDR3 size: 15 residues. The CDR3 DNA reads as TGTGCCAGCAGGCCAGCGACAGGGGCAGGGACTGAAGCTTTCTTT. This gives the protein CASRPATGAGTEAFF.

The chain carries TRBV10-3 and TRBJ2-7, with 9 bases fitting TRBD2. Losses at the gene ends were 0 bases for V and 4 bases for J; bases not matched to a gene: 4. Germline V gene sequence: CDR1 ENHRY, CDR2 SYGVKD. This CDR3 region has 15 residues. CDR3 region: CAISESAGGVYEQYF. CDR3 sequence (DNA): TGTGCCATCAGTGAGTCGGCGGGGGGGGTGTACGAGCAGTACTTC.

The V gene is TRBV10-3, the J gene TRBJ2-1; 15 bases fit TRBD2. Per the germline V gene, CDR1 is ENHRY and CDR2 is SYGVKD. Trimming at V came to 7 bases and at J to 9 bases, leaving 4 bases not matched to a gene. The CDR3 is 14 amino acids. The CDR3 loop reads CAIMTGLAGGEQFF. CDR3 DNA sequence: TGTGCCATCATGACGGGACTAGCGGGAGGTGAGCAGTTCTTC.

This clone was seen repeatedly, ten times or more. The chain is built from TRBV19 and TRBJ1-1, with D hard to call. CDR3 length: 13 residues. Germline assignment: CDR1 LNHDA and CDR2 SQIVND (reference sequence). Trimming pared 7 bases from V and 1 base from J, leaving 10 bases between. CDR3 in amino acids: CASMRMWNTEAFF. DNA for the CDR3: TGTGCCAGTATGAGGATGTGGAACACTGAAGCTTTCTTT.

CDR3 nucleotides: TGCGCCAGCAGCTCCGGGACAGGGTTCCTTCAGTACTTC. This codes for CASSSGTGFLQYF. V and J are TRBV10-2 and TRBJ2-4; 9 positions match TRBD1. The CDR3 is 13 amino acids. CDR1 and CDR2 (germline): WSHSY, SAAADI. V lost 6 bases and J lost 11; bases outside the gene matches: 8.

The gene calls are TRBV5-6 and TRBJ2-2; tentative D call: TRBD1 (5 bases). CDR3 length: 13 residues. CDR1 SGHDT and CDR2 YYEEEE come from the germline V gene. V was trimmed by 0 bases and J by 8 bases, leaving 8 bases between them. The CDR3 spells CASSLGRAGELFF. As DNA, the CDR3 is TGTGCCAGCAGCTTGGGCAGGGCAGGGGAGCTGTTTTTT.